This T cell receptor beta chain was sequenced during a study of Ad26.COV2.S vaccination and SARS-CoV-2 variants. Overall study: Ad26.COV2.S shots went into the muscle once or twice, 56 days apart.

The protocol was immunoSEQ multiplex PCR, while the TCRdb copy is restricted to in-frame clones and leaves out a portion. The sample records hundreds of thousands of clones, 80% to 90% being singletons. The V gene lost 1 base and the J gene lost 8 bases, with 12 bases spanning the gap. From germline, CDR1 is SGHTA and CDR2 FQGNSA. This CDR3 spans 14 amino acids. Treatment described: around 19 received Ad26.COV2.S at low or high dose, single or two shots; about five received placebo; per-sample allocation not given. Day 63 following the first vaccine or placebo injection was when the samples were taken. Expressing Wuhan-strain SARS-CoV-2 spike, an Ad26 vector served as the vaccine. Regarding the study as a whole: Spike-specific TCR breadth in vaccine recipients exceeded that seen in placebo recipients.

As regards this clone: Its antigen is currently unknown.

The clonotype comes from a person aged 18-65 years who received the Ad26.COV2.S COVID-19 vaccine or a placebo. The sequenced sample was peripheral blood, obtained in a trial of Ad26.COV2.S vaccine versus placebo. The chain has TRBV7-2 and TRBJ2-1; D is ambiguous. CDR3 DNA: TGTGCCAGCAGCTTAGGAAGGCCTATGGATGAGCAGTTCTTC. Its translation: CASSLGRPMDEQFF.